One TCR beta chain is described in this entry. Antigen: not known. For each subset, genomic DNA was distributed in equal portions over several immunoSEQ plates. This table comes from immunoSEQ multiplex PCR, and its TCRdb copy is limited to in-frame clones, with some not included. The sample has some 2,400,000 clones; nearly 97% are singletons. Trimming pared 6 bases from V and 5 bases from J, leaving 13 bases between. The CDR3 totals 13 residues. Germline CDR1 is SGHAT and CDR2 is FQNNGV. This specimen comes from a study of shared clonotypes between healthy human individuals. Whole-study findings and limits: It was anticipated that sequencing depth would influence how many clonotypes donors shared. Several donors had approximately 4.6% of their naive CD4 clonotypes in common. Researchers found naive subsets generally carried larger estimated richness than memory subsets.

The sequencing input was naive CD4+ T cells sorted from blood. Subset defined: CD45RA+ positively selected. This clonotype was obtained from a man aged 18 to 29 in good health. The rearrangement uses TRBV11-2 and TRBJ2-5; tentatively, D is TRBD1 or TRBD2 (5 bases each). The CDR3 protein is CASSGGLGETQYF. The CDR3 DNA reads as TGTGCCAGCAGTGGGGGATTAGGGGAGACCCAGTACTTC.